A selection of T cell receptor beta chains follows, all from one sample in a study of graft-versus-host responses after intestinal transplantation. Their antigen targets remain unknown. Sequencing was performed with immunoSEQ multiplex PCR; in TCRdb, only in-frame clones are kept and a portion is missing. The sample carries tens of thousands of clones, roughly 83% recorded once. The sequencing used unstimulated CD4+ T cells sorted from spleen or lymph node cells, collected before transplant. These receptors were taken from a human donor who was the organ donor for an intestinal transplant. CDR3s include the opening cysteine and the closing phenylalanine or tryptophan. The order of the fields is J gene, clone size, D gene, V gene, CDR3 DNA, CDR3 protein. A D gene is named only where the DNA matches it firmly. Not all rows give a size; the values are once, few, many and, for expanded clones, a class.

>TRBJ2-1|-|-|TRBV7-2
TGTGCCAGCAGCTTAGTGGCAGGGATCAATGAGCAGTTCTTC
CASSLVAGINEQFF
>TRBJ2-3|-|-|TRBV29-1
TGCAGCGTTGATTTACTAGTGCAAGATACGCAGTATTTT
CSVDLLVQDTQYF
>TRBJ2-1|-|TRBD2|TRBV9
TGTGCCAGCAGCACCCGACGACTAGCGGGAGGGGGGTACAATGAGCAGTTCTTC
CASSTRRLAGGGYNEQFF
>TRBJ1-5|-|-|TRBV6-5
TGTGCCAGCAGTCCTCAGGGGCATGGCAATCAGCCCCAGCATTTT
CASSPQGHGNQPQHF
>TRBJ1-1|-|-|TRBV30
TGTGCCTGGAGGCTGGAAGGATACACTGAAGCTTTCTTT
CAWRLEGYTEAFF
>TRBJ1-2|-|TRBD1|TRBV10-2
TGCGCCAGCAGGAACAGGGGGCCCCGGGAGGATGGCTACACCTTC
CASRNRGPREDGYTF
>TRBJ1-2|-|TRBD1|TRBV6-5
TGTGCCAGCAGTCCACAGGGGAACTATGGCTACACCTTC
CASSPQGNYGYTF
>TRBJ2-2|-|TRBD2|TRBV5-4
TGTGCCAGCAGCTTGGAGGTAGCGGGAGGGGCCGGGGAGCTGTTTTTT
CASSLEVAGGAGELFF
>TRBJ2-1|-|-|TRBV9
TGTGCCAGCAGCGTAGTCGGGGCCAATGAGCAGTTCTTC
CASSVVGANEQFF
>TRBJ2-5|once|TRBD2|TRBV4-3
TGCGCCAGCAGCCACCAAGGGACTAGCCAGTACCAAGAGACCCAGTACTTC
CASSHQGTSQYQETQYF
>TRBJ2-3|-|TRBD2|TRBV5-3
TGTGCCAGAAGCTGTCCTAGCGGGAGCACAGATACGCAGTATTTT
CARSCPSGSTDTQYF
>TRBJ2-5|few|-|TRBV5-1
TGCGCCAGCAGCTTGGGTGGGTGGGAGACCCAGTACTTC
CASSLGGWETQYF
>TRBJ1-1|-|-|TRBV7-2
TGTGCCAGCAGCCTAAGGCCCTCCCCTGAAGCTTTCTTT
CASSLRPSPEAFF
>TRBJ2-7|-|TRBD2|TRBV30
TGTGCCTGGAGTGTACCAGAGCGGGGCCGCGGCGAGCAGTACTTC
CAWSVPERGRGEQYF
>TRBJ1-4|-|-|TRBV11-2
TGTGCCAGCAGCTTAGATTACAGGGCAACTAATGAAAAACTGTTTTTT
CASSLDYRATNEKLFF
>TRBJ2-1|-|TRBD2|TRBV7-9
TGTGCCACCGAGGCTTGGACTAGCGGATACAATGAGCAGTTCTTC
CATEAWTSGYNEQFF
>TRBJ1-4|-|TRBD1|TRBV5-4
TGTGCCAGCACCTTTAGGACAGGTCCGAAGGGGGAAAAACTGTTTTTT
CASTFRTGPKGEKLFF
>TRBJ1-6|-|-|TRBV6-6
TGTGCCAGCAGTTCCCTTGGATTAAATAATTCACCCCTCCACTTT
CASSSLGLNNSPLHF
>TRBJ2-1|-|-|TRBV5-1
TGCGCCAGCAGCTTGCGGCAGGGAAGGGACTTATACAATGAGCAGTTCTTC
CASSLRQGRDLYNEQFF
>TRBJ1-1|-|-|TRBV4-3
TGCGCCAGCAGCCAGCTCATGAACACTGAAGCTTTCTTT
CASSQLMNTEAFF
>TRBJ2-5|few|TRBD2|TRBV19
TGTGCCAGTAGTTTTAGCGGGAGGGCCAAGGAGACCCAGTACTTC
CASSFSGRAKETQYF
>TRBJ1-5|-|-|TRBV15
TGTGCCACCAGCGGAGGGGCCCCCAATCAGCCCCAGCATTTT
CATSGGAPNQPQHF
>TRBJ2-6|-|-|TRBV12-5
TGTGCTAGGGGTACCCACAGGCTCCAGGGCGCCCAATCCTCTGGGGCCAACGTCCTGACTTTC
CARGTHRLQGAQSSGANVLTF
>TRBJ1-2|-|-|TRBV29-1
TGCAGCGTGGCACAGGGTTTGGGCTATGGCTACACCTTC
CSVAQGLGYGYTF
>TRBJ2-3|-|TRBD2|TRBV7-9
TGTGCCAGCAGCCCCGGGACTAGCGGGAGTCTCACAGATACGCAGTATTTT
CASSPGTSGSLTDTQYF
>TRBJ2-5|-|TRBD1|TRBV6-4
TGTGCCAGCAGTGCGGACAGGGGTGAGACCCAGTACTTC
CASSADRGETQYF
>TRBJ2-7|once|-|TRBV29-1
TGCAGCGTCACAATTACCTACGAGCAGTACTTC
CSVTITYEQYF
>TRBJ2-3|-|-|TRBV11-3
TGTGCCAGCAGCCCAGGGCCGCCCACAGATACGCAGTATTTT
CASSPGPPTDTQYF
>TRBJ2-2|few|TRBD1|TRBV6-1
TGTGCCAGCAGTGTTGACAGGGGGCCCGGGGAGCTGTTTTTT
CASSVDRGPGELFF
>TRBJ2-5|few|TRBD2|TRBV11-2
TGTGCCAGCAGCCCGGGTAGCGGGGAACAAGAGACCCAGTACTTC
CASSPGSGEQETQYF
>TRBJ1-6|few|TRBD1|TRBV25-1
TGTGCCAGCAGTGAATATGGACAGGGCGGGAAAGGGGGACTCCACTTT
CASSEYGQGGKGGLHF
>TRBJ2-3|-|-|TRBV6-1
TGTGCCAGCAACCGTTTACGGACAGATACGCAGTATTTT
CASNRLRTDTQYF
>TRBJ1-2|-|TRBD1|TRBV2
TGTGCCAGCAGTTCGGGACAGGGGGTCAATGGCTACACCTTC
CASSSGQGVNGYTF
>TRBJ2-2|few|-|TRBV14
TGTGCCAGCAGCCGTCGACTAAAGGGGGGGGAGCTGTTTTTT
CASSRRLKGGELFF
>TRBJ2-3|-|TRBD2|TRBV5-1
TGCGCCAGCAGCTTGGGACTAGCGAGGAGCACAGATACGCAGTATTTT
CASSLGLARSTDTQYF
>TRBJ2-2|-|-|TRBV29-1
TGCAGCGTTCAAAAGGGATCGAACACCGGGGAGCTGTTTTTT
CSVQKGSNTGELFF
>TRBJ2-1|-|TRBD2|TRBV9
TGTGCCAGCAGCGGTCAGACTAGCGGGGGCTACAATGAGCAGTTCTTC
CASSGQTSGGYNEQFF
>TRBJ1-1|-|TRBD1|TRBV2
TGTGCCAGCAGTGCCATCGACAGGGGAAACACTGAAGCTTTCTTT
CASSAIDRGNTEAFF
>TRBJ1-2|-|TRBD1|TRBV2
TGTGCCAGCAGTGTAGACAGGGGGAACTATGGCTACACCTTC
CASSVDRGNYGYTF
>TRBJ1-1|-|-|TRBV2
TGTGCCAGCACCGAAGAGGTGAACACTGAAGCTTTCTTT
CASTEEVNTEAFF
>TRBJ1-1|-|-|TRBV5-4
TGTGCCAGCAGCTCCGGACAGCTCACTGAAGCTTTCTTT
CASSSGQLTEAFF
>TRBJ2-2|-|-|TRBV6-1
TGTGCCAGTAGGGCCGACTATGGGTGGTCCGGGGAGCTGTTTTTT
CASRADYGWSGELFF
>TRBJ2-1|-|TRBD2|TRBV5-1
TGCGCCAGCAGCTTGGGACTAGCACTGAATGAGCAGTTCTTC
CASSLGLALNEQFF
>TRBJ1-2|once|-|TRBV11-2
TGTGCCAGCAGTATTGGGGCGCGTTATGGCTACACCTTC
CASSIGARYGYTF
>TRBJ2-1|-|TRBD2|TRBV9
TGTGCCAGCAGCGTCGTCGGGACTAGCATTCTAAATGAGCAGTTCTTC
CASSVVGTSILNEQFF
>TRBJ2-4|-|-|TRBV5-1
TGCGCCAGCAGCGTGGGGGAGGACATTCAGTACTTC
CASSVGEDIQYF
>TRBJ1-2|-|-|TRBV6-1
TGTGCCAGCAGTCCCCGGATCACCTCACATGGCTACACCTTC
CASSPRITSHGYTF
>TRBJ2-5|-|-|TRBV6-1
TGTGCCAGCAGGGAAAGGGAGACCCAGTACTTC
CASRERETQYF
>TRBJ1-5|-|-|TRBV12-2
TGTGCAAGTCGCTTAGCGATTTTAGGAGGAGCTGGGAATCAGCCCCAGCATTTT
CASRLAILGGAGNQPQHF
>TRBJ2-7|-|TRBD2|TRBV5-1
TGCGCCAGCAGCCATAGCGGGGGGGCCTACGAGCAGTACTTC
CASSHSGGAYEQYF
>TRBJ2-2|-|-|TRBV27
TGTGCCAGCAGTGCGAACACCGGGGAGCTGTTTTTT
CASSANTGELFF
>TRBJ2-1|-|-|TRBV6-5
TGTGCCAGCAGTTACCTCGCTAGCGTTTACAATGAGCAGTTCTTC
CASSYLASVYNEQFF
>TRBJ1-1|-|-|TRBV30
TGTGCCTGGGGGAGGGGGAAGGACACTGAAGCTTTCTTT
CAWGRGKDTEAFF
>TRBJ1-6|-|-|TRBV7-2
TGTGCCAGCAGCTTAGAGGGGACACCGACTAATTCACCCCTCCACTTT
CASSLEGTPTNSPLHF
>TRBJ2-1|-|-|TRBV10-1
TGCGCCAGCAGGGAGGGCAATGAGCAGTTCTTC
CASREGNEQFF